This T cell receptor (beta chain) stems from a study of T cell responses to AZD1222 COVID-19 vaccine. The assay was immunoSEQ multiplex PCR, and TCRdb's table has in-frame clones only and misses some. The sample records approximately 170,000 clones, 87% being singletons. Remarks on this clone: The antigen remains undetermined. One junction end does not reproduce the germline sequence, and a read error may be involved.

Study-wide findings and caveats: No repertoire was sampled before or during the peak T cell response, only after it.

The sequence derives from an adult who received the AZD1222 COVID-19 vaccine. This material consisted of peripheral blood, taken 28 days after the second AZD1222 dose.

For the CDR3, the DNA is TGTGCCAGCAGCGTAGCCCCTCGCGAGTACAAGGAGCAGTTCTTC. Protein: CASSVAPREYKEQFF. The chain is built from TRBV9 and TRBJ2-1; D is ambiguous. The CDR3 consists of 15 residues. Germline values: CDR1 SGDLS, CDR2 YYNGEE. Supplemented by reference TRBV9 and TRBJ2-1, the full variable domain reads DSGVTQTPKHLITATGQRVTLRCSPRSGDLSVYWYQQSLDQGLQFLIQYYNGEERAKGNILERFSAQQFPDLHSELNLSSLELGDSALYFCASSVAPREYKEQFFGPGTRLTVL.